This TCR beta chain originates from a study of blood T cell repertoires in COVID-19. Study in general: PBMCs, B-cell-depleted T cells, or T cells provided the cDNA or gDNA that made up the material.

V lost 6 bases and J lost 2; bases outside the gene matches: 8. Germline values: CDR1 SQVTM, CDR2 ANQGSEA. The CDR3 spans 14 residues. Seattle patients were enrolled while actively infected and followed longitudinally. Per the original methods: Nucleated cell number was recorded as an estimate derived from reference gene primer amplification. Here immunoSEQ multiplex PCR was the method, and the copy in TCRdb shows in-frame clones only, minus some. V, J and clone size reflect that table, while D and trimming were determined from the DNA. The sample holds some 140,000 clones; 75% to 85% are singletons and the top ten take 12%.

The receptor was isolated from a woman aged 55-70 years with COVID-19, enrolled during active disease. The specimen sequenced was peripheral blood. The chain recombines TRBV29-1 with TRBJ2-3, with TRBD1 matching over 7 bases. CDR3 region: CSVKGAIPTDTQYF. CDR3 bases: TGCAGCGTGAAGGGGGCAATCCCCACAGATACGCAGTATTTT.